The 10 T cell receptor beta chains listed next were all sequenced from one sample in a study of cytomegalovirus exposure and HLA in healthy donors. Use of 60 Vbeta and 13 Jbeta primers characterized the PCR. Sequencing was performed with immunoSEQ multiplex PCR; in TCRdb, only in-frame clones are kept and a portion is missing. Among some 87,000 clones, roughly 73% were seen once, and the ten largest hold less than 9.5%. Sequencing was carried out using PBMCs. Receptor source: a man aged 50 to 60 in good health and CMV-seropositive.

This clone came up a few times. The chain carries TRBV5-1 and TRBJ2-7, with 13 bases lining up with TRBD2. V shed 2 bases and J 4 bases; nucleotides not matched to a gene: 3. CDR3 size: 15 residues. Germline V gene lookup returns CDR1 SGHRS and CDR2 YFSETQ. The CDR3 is CASSLGTSGEYEQYF. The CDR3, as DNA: TGCGCCAGCAGCTTAGGGACTAGCGGGGAGTACGAGCAGTACTTC.

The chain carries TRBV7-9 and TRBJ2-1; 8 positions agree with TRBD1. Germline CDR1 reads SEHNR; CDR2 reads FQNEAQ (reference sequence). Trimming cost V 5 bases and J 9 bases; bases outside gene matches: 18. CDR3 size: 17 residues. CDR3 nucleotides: TGTGCCAGCAGCACCGGACAGGGACCCATAGGAGGCGGTGAGCAGTTCTTC. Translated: CASSTGQGPIGGGEQFF.

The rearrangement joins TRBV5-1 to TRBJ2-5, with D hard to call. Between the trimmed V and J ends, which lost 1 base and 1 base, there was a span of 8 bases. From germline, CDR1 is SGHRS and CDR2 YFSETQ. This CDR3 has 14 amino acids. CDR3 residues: CASSLSSAQETQYF. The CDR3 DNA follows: TGCGCCAGCAGCTTGTCCAGCGCCCAAGAGACCCAGTACTTC.

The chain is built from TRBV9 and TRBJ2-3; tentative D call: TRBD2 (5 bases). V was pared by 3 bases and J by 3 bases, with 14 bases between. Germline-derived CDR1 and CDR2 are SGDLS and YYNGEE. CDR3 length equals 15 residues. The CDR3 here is CASSAEVSGTDTQYF. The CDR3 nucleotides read TGTGCCAGCAGCGCTGAGGTGTCGGGGACAGATACGCAGTATTTT.

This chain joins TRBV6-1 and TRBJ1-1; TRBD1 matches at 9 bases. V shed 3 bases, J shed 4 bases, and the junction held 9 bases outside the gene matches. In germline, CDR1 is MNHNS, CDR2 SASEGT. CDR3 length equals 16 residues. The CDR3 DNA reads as TGTGCCAGCAGTGAGGTCCCGGGACAGGGAACCACTGAAGCTTTCTTT. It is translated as CASSEVPGQGTTEAFF.

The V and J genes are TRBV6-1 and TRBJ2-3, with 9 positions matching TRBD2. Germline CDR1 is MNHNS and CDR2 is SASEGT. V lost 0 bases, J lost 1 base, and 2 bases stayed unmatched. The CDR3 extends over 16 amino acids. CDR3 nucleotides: TGTGCCAGCAGTGAAGCGCAGCGGGGGGGCACAGATACGCAGTATTTT. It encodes CASSEAQRGGTDTQYF.

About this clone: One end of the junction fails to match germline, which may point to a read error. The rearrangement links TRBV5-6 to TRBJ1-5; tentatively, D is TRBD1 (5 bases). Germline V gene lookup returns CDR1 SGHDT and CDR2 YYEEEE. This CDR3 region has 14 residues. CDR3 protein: CASSLIGANQPQNF. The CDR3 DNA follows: TGTGCCAGCAGCTTGATTGGGGCCAATCAGCCCCAGAATTTT.

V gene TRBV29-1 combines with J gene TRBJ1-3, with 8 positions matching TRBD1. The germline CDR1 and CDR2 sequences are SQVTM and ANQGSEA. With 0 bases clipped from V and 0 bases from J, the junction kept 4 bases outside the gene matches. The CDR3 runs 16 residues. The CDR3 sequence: CSVEDGQGASGNTIYF. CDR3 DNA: TGCAGCGTTGAAGACGGCCAGGGGGCCTCTGGAAACACCATATATTTT. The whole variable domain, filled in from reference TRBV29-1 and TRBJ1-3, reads SAVISQKPSRDICQRGTSLTIQCQVDSQVTMMFWYRQQPGQSLTLIATANQGSEATYESGFVIDKFPISRPNLTFSTLTVSNMSPEDSSIYLCSVEDGQGASGNTIYFGEGSWLTVV.

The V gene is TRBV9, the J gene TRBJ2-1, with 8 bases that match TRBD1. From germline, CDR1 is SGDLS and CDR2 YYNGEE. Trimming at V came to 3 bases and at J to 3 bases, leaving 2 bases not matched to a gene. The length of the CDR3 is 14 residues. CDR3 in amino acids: CASSDRGYYNEQFF. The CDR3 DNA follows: TGTGCCAGCAGCGACAGGGGGTACTACAATGAGCAGTTCTTC.

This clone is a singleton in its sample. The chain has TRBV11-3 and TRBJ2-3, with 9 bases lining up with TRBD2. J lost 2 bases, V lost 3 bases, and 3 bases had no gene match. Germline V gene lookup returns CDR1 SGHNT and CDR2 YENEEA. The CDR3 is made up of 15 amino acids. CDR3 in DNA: TGTGCCAGCAGCTTGCGGGGGGGCCTCACAGATACGCAGTATTTT. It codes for CASSLRGGLTDTQYF. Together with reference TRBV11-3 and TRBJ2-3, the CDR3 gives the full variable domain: EAGVVQSPRYKIIEKKQPVAFWCNPISGHNTLYWYLQNLGQGPELLIRYENEEAVDDSQLPKDRFSAERLKGVDSTLKIQPAELGDSAVYLCASSLRGGLTDTQYFGPGTRLTVL.